The T cell receptor (beta chain) under discussion was sequenced for a study of T-cell memory formation after mild COVID-19. This CDR3 has 12 amino acids. Per the germline V gene, CDR1 is SQVTM and CDR2 is ANQGSEA. V dropped 6 bases and J dropped 12; count of bases not matched to a gene: 13. MiXCR was run by TCRdb on the 5' RACE reads, yielding one entry per CDR3 protein. The data contain over 70,000 distinct CDR3 sequences, about 13% of them singletons. This clonotype was obtained from an adult woman who had mild COVID-19 (a few samples of this study predate the infection). Cell type and time point are not known. V is TRBV29-1 and J is TRBJ1-2, with 7 bases identical to TRBD1. Source material: PBMCs or a T cell subset sorted from them (not recorded which). The CDR3 is CSVCFSWDSHTF. CDR3 coding DNA: TGCAGCGTATGTTTTTCTTGGGACAGCCACACCTTC.